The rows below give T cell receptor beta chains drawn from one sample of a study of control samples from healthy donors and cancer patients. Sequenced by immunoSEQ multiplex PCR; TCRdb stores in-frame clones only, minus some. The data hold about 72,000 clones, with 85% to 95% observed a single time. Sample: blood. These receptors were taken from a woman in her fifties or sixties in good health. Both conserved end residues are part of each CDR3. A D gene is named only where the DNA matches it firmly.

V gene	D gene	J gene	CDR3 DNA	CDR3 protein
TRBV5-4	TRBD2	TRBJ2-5	TGTGCCCTTGGGAGGGTTAGGCAAGAGACCCAGTACTTC	CALGRVRQETQYF
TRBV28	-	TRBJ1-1	TGTGCCAGCAGTCCCGGCGGGGTTTTGATCACTGAAGCTTTCTTT	CASSPGGVLITEAFF
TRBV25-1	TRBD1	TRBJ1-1	TGTGCCAGCAGCCCAGGGGACAGCTCTGAAGCTTTCTTT	CASSPGDSSEAFF
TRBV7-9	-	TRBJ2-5	TGTGCCAGCAGCTTACCCTGGACAGTAAAAGAGACCCAGTACTTC	CASSLPWTVKETQYF
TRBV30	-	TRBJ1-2	TGTGCCTGGAGCTCAGACCCCGGGAGCCACTATGGCTACACCTTC	CAWSSDPGSHYGYTF
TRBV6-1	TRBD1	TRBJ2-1	TGTGCCAGCAGTGAAAATCCGGGACAGGGGAAGTATGAGCAGTTCTTC	CASSENPGQGKYEQFF
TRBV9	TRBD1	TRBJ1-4	TGTGCCAGCAGCCCTTATGGGACAGGGATTGAAAAACTGTTTTTT	CASSPYGTGIEKLFF
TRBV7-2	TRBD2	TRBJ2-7	TGTGCCAGCAGCTTAGCCACTAGCGGGGGAACCTACGAGCAGTACTTC	CASSLATSGGTYEQYF
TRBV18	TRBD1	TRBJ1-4	TGTGCCAGCTCACCTGGGACAGCCGCAACTAATGAAAAACTGTTTTTT	CASSPGTAATNEKLFF
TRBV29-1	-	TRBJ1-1	TGCAGCGTTGAAGTAAACAGACAAAACACTGAAGCTTTCTTT	CSVEVNRQNTEAFF